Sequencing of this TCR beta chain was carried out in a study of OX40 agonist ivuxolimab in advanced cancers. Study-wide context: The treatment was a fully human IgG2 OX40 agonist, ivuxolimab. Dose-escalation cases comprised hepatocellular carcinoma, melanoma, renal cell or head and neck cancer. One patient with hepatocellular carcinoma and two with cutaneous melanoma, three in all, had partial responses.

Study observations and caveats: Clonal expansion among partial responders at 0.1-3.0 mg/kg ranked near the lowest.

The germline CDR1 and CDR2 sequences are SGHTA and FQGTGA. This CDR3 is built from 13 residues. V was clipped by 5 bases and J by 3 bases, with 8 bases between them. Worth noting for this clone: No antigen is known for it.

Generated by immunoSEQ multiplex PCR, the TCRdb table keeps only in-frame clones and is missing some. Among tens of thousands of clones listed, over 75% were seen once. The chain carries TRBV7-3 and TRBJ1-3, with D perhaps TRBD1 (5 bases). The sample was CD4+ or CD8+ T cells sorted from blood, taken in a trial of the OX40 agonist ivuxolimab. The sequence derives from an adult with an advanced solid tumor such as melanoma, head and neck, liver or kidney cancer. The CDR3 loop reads CASSPGVGNTIYF. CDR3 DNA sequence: TGTGCCAGCAGCCCGGGGGTTGGAAACACCATATATTTT.